Listed here are 15 T cell receptor beta chains from one sample, sequenced in a study of beta chain features in type 1 diabetes. General study findings and limits: Type 1 diabetes patients had moderately but significantly shorter TCRB CDR3s in all four CD4+ subsets.

These receptors lack a known antigen. Expressed TCRB transcripts were sequenced after all isolated RNA was converted to cDNA. Only in-frame clones appear in the TCRdb table, and some are missing; sequencing was by immunoSEQ multiplex PCR. Seen here are about 650,000 clones, roughly 12% observed once, and the top ten hold more than 0.09%. Sample: naive CD4+ T cells from blood. The source of these receptors is a young man with type 1 diabetes.

The chain has TRBV7-8 and TRBJ2-2; no firm D call. V was pared by 7 bases and J by 3 bases, with 12 bases between. Germline CDR1 and CDR2: SGHVS and FQNEAQ. The CDR3 extends over 14 amino acids. The CDR3 reads CASTFDKDTGELFF. The CDR3 region has the DNA TGTGCCAGCACCTTCGATAAGGACACCGGGGAGCTGTTTTTT.

This clone showed up just a few times. V is TRBV9 and J is TRBJ1-1; D unresolved. Trimming removed 3 bases at V and 5 bases at J, with 17 bases between. Germline loops: CDR1 SGDLS, CDR2 YYNGEE. The CDR3 loop spans 15 amino acids. CDR3 protein: CASSALGSVRTEAFF. In DNA, the CDR3 is TGTGCCAGCAGCGCCTTAGGGAGCGTCCGGACTGAAGCTTTCTTT.

Only a few counts were recorded for this clone. The chain carries TRBV28 and TRBJ1-2; no clear D gene. Germline CDR1 reads MDHEN; CDR2 reads SYDVKM. This CDR3 spans 15 amino acids. The ends were cut back, 7 bases at V and 7 bases at J, with 22 bases in the middle. CDR3: CASTQLRDWAAGYTF. CDR3 in DNA: TGTGCCAGCACTCAACTGCGAGATTGGGCGGCTGGCTACACCTTC.

This chain uses TRBV5-1 with TRBJ2-3, with 11 nucleotides matching TRBD2. Germline V CDR1 and CDR2: SGHRS, YFSETQ. V was pared by 0 bases and J by 7 bases, with 7 bases of the junction left unmatched. CDR3 length equals 16 residues. The CDR3 protein is CASSLEPSGGSNTQYF. The CDR3 DNA follows: TGCGCCAGCAGCTTGGAACCTAGCGGGGGGTCAAATACGCAGTATTTT.

The CDR3 is CASSYPGSPKGYTF. CDR3 DNA sequence: TGTGCCAGCAGTTACCCGGGGTCCCCTAAGGGCTACACCTTC. V usage is TRBV6-6 and J usage is TRBJ1-2, with D hard to call. The length of the CDR3 is 14 residues. V shed 2 bases and J shed 8 bases, with 15 bases lying between them. Germline V gene lookup returns CDR1 MNHNY and CDR2 SVGAGI (reference sequence).

The chain links TRBV4-2 to TRBJ1-3; unclear D gene. The V gene lost 1 base and the J gene lost 4 bases, with 11 bases spanning the gap. The CDR3 loop spans 15 amino acids. Germline CDR1 and CDR2: LGHNA and YNFKEQ. The CDR3 here is CASSQGSGSGNTIYF. As DNA, the CDR3 is TGTGCCAGCAGCCAAGGTTCGGGGTCCGGAAACACCATATATTTT.

The rearrangement joins TRBV27 to TRBJ2-1; TRBD2 agrees at 11 bases. The CDR3 has 17 residues. Germline V gene sequence: CDR1 MNHEY, CDR2 SMNVEV (reference sequence). Trimming took 4 bases from V and 3 from J; bases not matched to a gene: 8. CDR3 coding DNA: TGTGCCAGCAGTTCTAAGCCGGGACTAGCGGACTACAATGAGCAGTTCTTC. This sequence encodes CASSSKPGLADYNEQFF.

This clone was counted only a few times. The chain carries TRBV30 and TRBJ1-5; weak D call: TRBD1 (6 bases). The CDR3 runs to 14 residues. V lost 1 base and J lost 6, with 13 bases in between. Germline V gene data show CDR1 as GTSNPN and CDR2 as SVGIG (reference sequence). CDR3 in DNA: TGTGCCTGGAGTGCAGGGGATCGTGGTCAGCCCCAGCATTTT. This codes for CAWSAGDRGQPQHF.

This clone came up a few times. The J gene is TRBJ2-2, the V gene TRBV29-1; 7 positions match TRBD2. The CDR3 spans 16 residues. CDR1 is SQVTM, CDR2 ANQGSEA, per germline. V trimming: 6 bases; J trimming: 1 base; junction bases outside the gene matches: 11. The CDR3 sequence is CSVGSRTSENTGELFF. For the CDR3, the DNA is TGCAGCGTGGGATCCCGAACTAGCGAGAACACCGGGGAGCTGTTTTTT.

This clone was counted only a few times. This chain links TRBV10-3 with TRBJ2-1; 11 positions match TRBD2. Trimming took 3 bases from V and 11 from J; bases not matched to a gene: 9. The CDR3 is made up of 15 amino acids. Germline V gene data show CDR1 as ENHRY and CDR2 as SYGVKD. Here the CDR3 reads CAISEISTSGDKQFF. Here the CDR3 DNA reads TGTGCCATCAGTGAAATCTCGACTAGCGGGGATAAGCAGTTCTTC.

The chain carries TRBV5-6 and TRBJ2-7, with D possibly matching TRBD1 (6 bases). CDR3 size: 15 residues. V lost 1 base and J 6 bases, leaving 17 bases between the germline ends. Germline assignment: CDR1 SGHDT and CDR2 YYEEEE. CDR3 coding DNA: TGTGCCAGCAGCTTGCCAATGACAGGACGAGGCGAGCAGTACTTC. Its protein is CASSLPMTGRGEQYF.

This clone was seen more than once but under ten times. CDR3 in DNA: TGTGCCAGCAGCCAGCTGCAGGGTGGTCAGCCCCAGCATTTT. Its protein product is CASSQLQGGQPQHF. V is TRBV9 and J is TRBJ1-5, with TRBD1 as a possible D gene (5 bases). The germline gives CDR1 SGDLS, CDR2 YYNGEE. The V and J ends lost 4 bases and 6 bases respectively, with 14 bases between them. CDR3 length: 14 residues.

The chain links TRBV4-1 to TRBJ1-2, with 7 positions matching TRBD1. CDR3 length: 17 amino acids. Germline V gene lookup returns CDR1 MGHRA and CDR2 YSYEKL. J lost 4 bases, V lost 4 bases, and 15 bases had no gene match. CDR3 sequence reads: CASSPTSGTAQIYGYTF. Written as DNA, the CDR3 is TGCGCCAGCAGCCCGACCTCCGGGACAGCACAGATCTATGGCTACACCTTC.

The V and J genes are TRBV23-1 and TRBJ2-7; TRBD1 or TRBD2 may be the D gene (5 bases each). TRBV23-1 is an open reading frame whose function is uncertain. The CDR3 totals 15 residues. The V end lost 0 bases, the J end lost 6 bases, and 15 bases lay between the germline ends. DNA of the CDR3: TGCGCCAGCAGTCAATCCGGGACGGCTATAGCCGAGCAGTACTTC. Amino acid sequence: CASSQSGTAIAEQYF.

The gene calls are TRBV19 and TRBJ1-2, with TRBD1 as a possible D gene (5 bases). CDR1 and CDR2 from the germline V gene are LNHDA and SQIVND (reference sequence). The V gene lost 10 bases and the J gene lost 5 bases, with 14 bases spanning the gap. The CDR3 length is 12 residues. CDR3 loop: CATKDWGYGYTF. The CDR3 nucleotides are TGTGCCACCAAGGACTGGGGGTATGGCTACACCTTC.